Presented here are 10 T cell receptor beta chains from one specimen sequenced in a study of blood T cells in healthy people across ages. Through a sample-barcoded 5' primer and a J-beta primer mix, a second PCR was run for roughly 6 to 11 cycles. One entry per CDR3 protein results from TCRdb running MiXCR on the 5' RACE reads. In the table there are about 2 million distinct CDR3 sequences, 49% of which are singletons. Material: blood. The receptors stem from a middle-aged woman in good health.

CDR3 region: CASSLDFAPAELFF. CDR3 sequence (DNA): TGTGCCAGCAGCTTAGACTTCGCACCGGCGGAGCTGTTTTTT. The chain links TRBV13 to TRBJ2-2; D unclear. Germline lookup yields CDR1 PRHDT and CDR2 FYEKMQ (reference sequence). Trimming took 1 base from V and 10 from J, leaving 13 bases between them. The CDR3 loop spans 14 amino acids.

This clonotype showed up just a few times. The CDR3 coding sequence is TGTGCCAGCAGTGGGGCCTTCACAGATACGCAGTATTTT. This encodes CASSGAFTDTQYF. The chain has TRBV2 and TRBJ2-3; D remains ambiguous. Germline CDR1 and CDR2: SNHLY and FYNNEI. Trimming took off 4 bases at V and 2 bases at J, with 7 bases between the two ends. The CDR3 spans 13 residues.

This clonotype was observed a single time. Mismatch with germline at one junction end may stem from a read error. This chain joins TRBV7-2 and TRBJ2-5; possibly TRBD2 for D (5 bases). CDR1 SGHTA and CDR2 FQGNSA come from the germline V gene. The CDR3 sequence is 14 residues long. This CDR3 is CASILGVGEETQYF. The CDR3, as DNA: TGTGCCAGCATCTTAGGCGTCGGGGAAGAGACCCAGTACTTC.

This clonotype came up a few times. CDR3 sequence (DNA): TGCAGTGCTAGAGATGGCGGGCGGGTTCGGGAGCAGTACTTC. Translated, it gives CSARDGGRVREQYF. V gene TRBV20-1 combines with J gene TRBJ2-5; possible D gene TRBD2, 6 bases. Germline loops: CDR1 DFQATT, CDR2 SNEGSKA (reference sequence). The V end lost 0 bases, the J end lost 11 bases, and 19 bases lay between the germline ends. The length of the CDR3 is 14 residues.

In the case of this clonotype: At one end the junction does not follow the germline gene, possibly because of a read error. The chain carries TRBV24-1 and TRBJ2-1, with D perhaps given as TRBD1 or TRBD2 (5 bases each). The CDR3 sequence is 15 residues long. Germline CDR1 KGHDR, CDR2 SFDVKD. The DNA for the CDR3 is TGCGCCACCAGTGGCTCGGGACCCCAATACAATGAGCAGTTCTTC. Its protein product is CATSGSGPQYNEQFF.

The chain has TRBV28 and TRBJ2-7, with 7 bases identical to TRBD1. Germline V lookup: CDR1 MDHEN, CDR2 SYDVKM. The CDR3 length is 15 residues. V trimming: 4 bases; J trimming: 4 bases; junction bases outside the gene matches: 10. The CDR3: CASSSTLGQTYEQYF. In DNA, the CDR3 is TGTGCCAGCAGTTCGACTCTGGGACAGACATACGAGCAGTACTTC.

The chain couples TRBV3-1 to TRBJ1-2; perhaps TRBD1 as D (5 bases). The CDR3 runs 15 residues. The ends were cut back, 4 bases at V and 0 bases at J, with 12 bases in the middle. Germline CDR1 LGHDT, CDR2 YNNKEL (reference sequence). This chain's CDR3 is CASSRGGATNYGYTF. The CDR3 DNA reads TGTGCCAGCAGCCGAGGAGGGGCAACTAACTATGGCTACACCTTC.

This chain uses TRBV29-1 with TRBJ2-7; 7 bases line up with TRBD1. CDR1 is SQVTM, CDR2 ANQGSEA, per germline. Unmatched junction bases numbered 3, after V lost 2 bases and J lost 2 bases. This CDR3 region has 13 residues. DNA of the CDR3: TGCAGCGTTGAACGGGACAGAACCTACGAGCAGTACTTC. This sequence encodes CSVERDRTYEQYF.

This clonotype was counted between two and nine times. The chain links TRBV9 to TRBJ2-7; TRBD1 aligns across 7 bases. The germline gives CDR1 SGDLS, CDR2 YYNGEE. This CDR3 contains 15 residues. V shed 3 bases, J shed 2 bases, and the junction held 8 bases outside the gene matches. The CDR3 sequence: CASSEGDSLAYEQYF. The CDR3 bases are TGTGCCAGCAGCGAGGGGGACAGTTTAGCCTACGAGCAGTACTTC.

The genes are TRBV6-1 and TRBJ2-5; 7 nucleotides match TRBD1. Trimming cost V 3 bases and J 1 base; bases outside gene matches: 2. The CDR3 runs 14 residues. Germline CDR1 reads MNHNS; CDR2 reads SASEGT. The CDR3 region is CASSERDSQETQYF. For the CDR3, the DNA is TGTGCCAGCAGTGAGAGGGACAGCCAAGAGACCCAGTACTTC.